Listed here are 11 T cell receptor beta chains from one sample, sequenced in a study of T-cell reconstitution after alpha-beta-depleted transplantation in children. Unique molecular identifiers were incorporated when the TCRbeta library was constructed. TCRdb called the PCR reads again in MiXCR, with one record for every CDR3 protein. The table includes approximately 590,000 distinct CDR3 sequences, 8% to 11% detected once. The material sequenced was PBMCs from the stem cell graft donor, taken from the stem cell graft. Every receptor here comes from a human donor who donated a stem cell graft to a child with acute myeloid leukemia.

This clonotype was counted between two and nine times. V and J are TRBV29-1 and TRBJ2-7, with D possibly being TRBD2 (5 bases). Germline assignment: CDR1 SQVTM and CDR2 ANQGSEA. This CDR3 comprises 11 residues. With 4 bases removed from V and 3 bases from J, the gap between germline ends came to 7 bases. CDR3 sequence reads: CSVVLVYEQYF. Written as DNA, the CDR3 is TGCAGCGTTGTACTAGTCTACGAGCAGTACTTC.

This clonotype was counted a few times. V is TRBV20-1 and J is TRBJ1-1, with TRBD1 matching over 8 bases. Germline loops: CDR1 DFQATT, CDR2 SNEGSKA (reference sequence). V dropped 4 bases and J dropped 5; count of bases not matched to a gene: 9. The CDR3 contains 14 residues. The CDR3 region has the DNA TGCAGTGCTATCGACCCCCAGGGGGCAACTGAAGCTTTCTTT. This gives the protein CSAIDPQGATEAFF.

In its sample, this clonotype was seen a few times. CDR3 nucleotide sequence: TGTGCCAGCAGTGGAAACGAGCAGTACTTC. Protein sequence: CASSGNEQYF. The chain is built from TRBV12-3 or TRBV12-4 and TRBJ2-7; no definite D call. This CDR3 comprises 10 residues. The V end lost 5 bases, the J end lost 5 bases, and 4 bases lay between the germline ends.

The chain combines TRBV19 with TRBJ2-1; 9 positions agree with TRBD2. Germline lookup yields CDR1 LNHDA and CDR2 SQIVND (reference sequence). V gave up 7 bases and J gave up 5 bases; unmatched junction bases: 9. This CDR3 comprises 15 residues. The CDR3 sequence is CASTNSGRLNNEQFF. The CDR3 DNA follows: TGTGCCAGTACCAACAGCGGGAGGCTCAACAATGAGCAGTTCTTC.

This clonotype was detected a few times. Here the CDR3 DNA reads TGCAGCGTCCCCGTTATGAACACTGAAGCTTTCTTT. Amino acids: CSVPVMNTEAFF. The chain combines TRBV29-1 with TRBJ1-1; D not certain. Germline CDR1 and CDR2: SQVTM and ANQGSEA. The CDR3 is made up of 12 amino acids. V lost 6 bases to trimming and J lost 0 bases, with 8 bases between them.

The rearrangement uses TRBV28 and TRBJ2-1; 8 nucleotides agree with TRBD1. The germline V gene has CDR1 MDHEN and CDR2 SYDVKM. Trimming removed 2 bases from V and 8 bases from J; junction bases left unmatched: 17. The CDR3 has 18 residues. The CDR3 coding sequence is TGTGCCAGCAGTTTACCCACCGGACAGGGTAGGGGAAGGCATGAGCAGTTCTTC. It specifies CASSLPTGQGRGRHEQFF.

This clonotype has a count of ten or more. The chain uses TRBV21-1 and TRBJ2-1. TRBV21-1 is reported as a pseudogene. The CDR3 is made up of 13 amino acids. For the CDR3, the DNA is TGTGCCAGCAGCAAATGGCAGCGCGATGAGCAGTTCTTC. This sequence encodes CASSKWQRDEQFF.

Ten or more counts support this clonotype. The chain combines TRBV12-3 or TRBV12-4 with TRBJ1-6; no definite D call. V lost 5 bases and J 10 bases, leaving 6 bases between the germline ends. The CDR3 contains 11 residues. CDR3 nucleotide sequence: TGTGCCAGCAGTCCAGGATCACCCCTCCACTTT. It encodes CASSPGSPLHF.

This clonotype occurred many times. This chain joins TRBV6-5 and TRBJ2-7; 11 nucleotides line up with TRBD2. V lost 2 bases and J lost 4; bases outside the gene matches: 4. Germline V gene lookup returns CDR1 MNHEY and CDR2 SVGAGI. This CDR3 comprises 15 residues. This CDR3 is CASSYGSSGGYEQYF. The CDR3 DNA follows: TGTGCCAGCAGTTACGGGTCTAGCGGGGGGTACGAGCAGTACTTC.

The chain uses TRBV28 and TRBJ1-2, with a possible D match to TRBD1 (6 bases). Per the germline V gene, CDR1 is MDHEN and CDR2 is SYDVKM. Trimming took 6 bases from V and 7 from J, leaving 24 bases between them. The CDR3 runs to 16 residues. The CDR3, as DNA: TGTGCCAGCAGACCGTTGGGGGGCGCATCAGGGCTTGGCTACACCTTC. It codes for CASRPLGGASGLGYTF.

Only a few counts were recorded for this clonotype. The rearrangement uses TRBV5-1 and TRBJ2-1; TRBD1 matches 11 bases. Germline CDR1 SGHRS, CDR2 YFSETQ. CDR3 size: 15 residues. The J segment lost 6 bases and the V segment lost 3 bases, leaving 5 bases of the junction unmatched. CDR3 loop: CASSSGQGAANEQFF. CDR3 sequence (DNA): TGCGCCAGCAGCTCCGGACAGGGGGCAGCCAATGAGCAGTTCTTC.